This TCR beta chain was captured by sequencing in a study of T cell clonality in common variable immunodeficiency. Blood samples were heparinized, about 5 to 9 ml per donor. Study-level points and caveats: CVID subjects had higher TCRbeta clonality than healthy controls, most marked in about a third. Fewer deletions and N-nucleotide insertions were reportedly seen in common variable immunodeficiency TCR beta sequences.

This clone was recorded at least ten times. Its antigen is unknown. Here immunoSEQ multiplex PCR was the method, and the copy in TCRdb shows in-frame clones only, minus some. The table lists 20,000 or so clones, no singletons, with under 3% in the top ten. This TCR came from a human donor with common variable immunodeficiency. Sequencing used peripheral blood mononuclear cells.

This chain's CDR3 is CAWSVQRGYTF. The part of the CDR3 DNA that was read is TGTGCCTGGAGTGTACAACGAGGC. The genes are TRBV30 and TRBJ1-2; D call uncertain. The CDR3 end falls 3 residues outside the read, so it is completed with the germline J gene. Looked up from germline, CDR1 is GTSNPN and CDR2 is SVGIG (reference sequence). The CDR3 consists of 11 residues.